This T cell receptor gamma chain is drawn from a study of γδ T cells in repeated Plasmodium falciparum infection. Bulk repertoires came from Vgamma9/Vdelta2+ or Vdelta2-negative gammadelta T cells flow-sorted from PBMC. CDR1 is GITISATS, CDR2 ISYDGTV, per germline (reference sequence). The CDR3 is 13 amino acids. V lost 5 bases to trimming and J lost 6 bases; unmatched junction nucleotides: 10. In regard to this clone: A read error likely explains this, since a far larger clone differs by one base.

TCRdb re-called the multiplex PCR reads with CATT. The sample carries around 14,000 gamma-chain clones, around 1.5% recorded once. Sequencing was performed on gamma-delta T cells from blood. This chain uses TRGV9 with TRGJ1 or TRGJ2. The receptor was isolated from a pool of human donors (malaria-infected and uninfected, not separated). CDR3 DNA: TGTGCCTTGTGGGTGCGACCTTTTTATAAGAAACTCTTT. Translating it yields CALWVRPFYKKLF.